This T cell receptor beta chain originates from a study of cytomegalovirus exposure and HLA in healthy donors. Study details: About 85 million unique TCRs from HLA-typed donors were held in an early release of data.

Concerning this clone: What it binds is unknown.

Study-level findings and limits: Clonal expansion, a later analysis showed, was greater in HLA-associated TCR beta chains than in equally common others. A later analysis found TCR association rates differed by HLA locus, highest for DRB1 and lowest for HLA-C. Rare sequences made up most TCRs, while some public TCRs were found in many donors.

13 Jbeta primers and 60 Vbeta primers were used for the PCR. The method was immunoSEQ multiplex PCR; TCRdb's version includes in-frame clones alone and lacks a portion of them. This sample carries some 80,000 clones, around 79% of them seen once, and the ten largest clones take around an eighth. This receptor was taken from a human donor in good health. Sequenced sample: PBMCs.

The CDR3 loop is CASSSSTGGGGQFF. The CDR3 DNA is TGTGCCAGCAGCTCCTCGACGGGGGGAGGGGGGCAGTTCTTC. This chain uses TRBV7-2 with TRBJ2-1; D perhaps matches TRBD2 (7 bases). Trimming stripped 4 bases from V and 12 bases from J, with 19 bases between. Germline assignment: CDR1 SGHTA and CDR2 FQGNSA. The CDR3 is 14 residues long. Based on the CDR3 plus reference TRBV7-2 and TRBJ2-1, the full variable domain is GAGVSQSPSNKVTEKGKDVELRCDPISGHTALYWYRQSLGQGLEFLIYFQGNSAPDKSGLPSDRFSAERTGGSVSTLTIQRTQQEDSAVYLCASSSSTGGGGQFFGPGTRLTVL.